This paragraph reports one TCR beta chain. Patients had locally advanced or metastatic urothelial carcinoma. This record belongs to a study of PD-L1 blockade in urothelial cancer. For the study at large: Prior chemotherapy ranged from 0 to 3 regimens per patient.

Germline CDR1 reads MGHRA; CDR2 reads YSYEKL. V lost 0 bases to trimming and J lost 5 bases, with 17 bases between them. CDR3 size: 17 residues. The repertoire was sequenced with immunoSEQ multiplex PCR; TCRdb's copy has only in-frame clones and lacks some. Of 53,000 or so clones in the sample, approximately 84% were seen once. This TCR was sampled from a man aged 55 to 70 with urothelial cancer. Specimen: PBMCs, collected around atezolizumab (anti-PD-L1) treatment. The rearrangement joins TRBV4-1 to TRBJ2-1, with D perhaps matching TRBD1 (6 bases). The CDR3 sequence is CASSQDSGHGPNNEQFF. The CDR3 DNA is TGCGCCAGCAGCCAAGATTCGGGACACGGCCCCAACAATGAGCAGTTCTTC.